The sequence of this T cell receptor (beta chain) was determined in a study of blood T cell repertoires in COVID-19. Study-wide background: Acute and convalescent COVID-19 specimens originated in the United States, Italy and Spain. T cells, B-cell-depleted T cells, or PBMCs provided the cDNA or gDNA that served as material.

The germline V and J ends were trimmed by 2 bases and 1 base, with 12 bases remaining between them. This CDR3 comprises 14 residues. The germline gives CDR1 GTSNPN, CDR2 SVGIG (reference sequence). As originally analysed: Amplification with reference gene primers provided the estimates of nucleated cell counts. The protocol was immunoSEQ multiplex PCR, while the TCRdb copy is restricted to in-frame clones and leaves out a portion. V, J and clone size derive from that table, while D and trimming were established from the DNA sequence. The table has 60,000 to 90,000 clones, less than 90% seen once; the top ten hold roughly a sixth.

This chain connects TRBV30 to TRBJ2-7; possibly TRBD1 for D (6 bases). The sequence came from a human donor in a cohort sampled during active COVID-19. Sequences were obtained from peripheral blood. The CDR3 spells CAWSFKGHSYEQYF. The DNA for the CDR3 is TGTGCCTGGAGTTTTAAGGGACATTCCTACGAGCAGTACTTC.